The 31 T cell receptor beta chains below all came from one sample that was sequenced in a study of blood T cell repertoires in COVID-19. This table comes from immunoSEQ multiplex PCR, and its TCRdb copy is limited to in-frame clones, with some not included. The sample shows about 72,000 clones, about nine tenths of them seen only once. Sequencing was carried out using peripheral blood. The source is a man in his 70s with active or convalescent COVID-19.

V is TRBV24-1 and J is TRBJ2-1, with unresolved D. The ends were cut back, 3 bases at V and 0 bases at J, with 11 bases in the middle. CDR3 size: 16 residues. Germline CDR1 is KGHDR and CDR2 is SFDVKD. The CDR3 DNA reads as TGTGCCACCAGTGATCCAAACTGGAGCTCCTACAATGAGCAGTTCTTC. Translation gives CATSDPNWSSYNEQFF.

The chain employs TRBV7-6 and TRBJ2-7; TRBD1 aligns across 7 bases. Germline CDR1 is SGHVS and CDR2 is FNYEAQ. CDR3 size: 14 residues. After removal of 2 bases from V and 2 bases from J, the junction contained 3 bases not matched to a gene. The CDR3 is CASSLYQGAYEQYF. CDR3 in DNA: TGTGCCAGCAGCTTATATCAGGGGGCCTACGAGCAGTACTTC.

The chain links TRBV5-4 to TRBJ2-3; perhaps TRBD2 as D (6 bases). CDR3 length: 15 amino acids. Germline CDR1 and CDR2: SGHNT and YYREEE (reference sequence). Trimming cost V 0 bases and J 4 bases, with 12 bases left between them. This CDR3 reads CASSLGVSGSDTQYF. CDR3 in DNA: TGTGCCAGCAGCTTGGGGGTTAGCGGCTCAGATACGCAGTATTTT.

This chain connects TRBV7-9 to TRBJ1-2; D uncertain. The germline V gene has CDR1 SEHNR and CDR2 FQNEAQ (reference sequence). Trimming shortened V by 1 base and J by 8 bases, and 8 bases separated the two germline ends. This CDR3 spans 12 amino acids. In nucleotides, the CDR3 is TGTGCCAGCAGCTTAGATACCGGGGGCTACACCTTC. Translating gives CASSLDTGGYTF.

V usage is TRBV13 and J usage is TRBJ2-2; D is possibly TRBD1 (5 bases). The germline CDR1 and CDR2 sequences are PRHDT and FYEKMQ (reference sequence). V lost 4 bases and J lost 3, with 21 bases in between. There are 18 residues in the CDR3. The DNA for the CDR3 is TGTGCCAGCAGCTCTCCTAGGGCAGGGATTCCGCACACCGGGGAGCTGTTTTTT. It is translated as CASSSPRAGIPHTGELFF.

The rearrangement joins TRBV6-5 to TRBJ2-7; TRBD1 matches at 8 bases. V dropped 6 bases and J dropped 1; count of bases not matched to a gene: 8. Per the germline V gene, CDR1 is MNHEY and CDR2 is SVGAGI. The CDR3 runs 15 residues. CDR3 nucleotide sequence: TGTGCCAGCAGGCAAAATGGACAGGGTTCCTACGAGCAGTACTTC. Protein sequence: CASRQNGQGSYEQYF.

The chain is built from TRBV12-3 or TRBV12-4 and TRBJ2-5, with D unclear. The length of the CDR3 is 12 residues. V was pared by 5 bases and J by 4 bases, with 8 bases between. DNA for the CDR3: TGTGCCAGCAGTCGCGTACTAGAGACCCAGTACTTC. This sequence encodes CASSRVLETQYF.

This rearrangement joins TRBV19 to TRBJ2-2; the match to TRBD1 covers 8 bases. CDR3 size: 15 residues. The germline V gene encodes CDR1 LNHDA and CDR2 SQIVND (reference sequence). Losses at the gene ends were 7 bases for V and 4 bases for J; bases not matched to a gene: 8. The chain's CDR3 is CASTRQGSSTGELFF. The CDR3 region has the DNA TGTGCCAGTACTAGACAGGGGAGTTCCACCGGGGAGCTGTTTTTT.

This chain connects TRBV28 to TRBJ2-5, with 9 bases matching TRBD1. The CDR3 has 14 residues. V was pared by 10 bases and J by 2 bases, with 8 bases of the junction left unmatched. Germline values: CDR1 MDHEN, CDR2 SYDVKM. The CDR3 here is CATLETGGQETQYF. The CDR3 bases are TGTGCCACCCTCGAGACAGGGGGTCAAGAGACCCAGTACTTC. The full variable domain, its missing parts supplied by reference TRBV28 and TRBJ2-5, is DVKVTQSSRYLVKRTGEKVFLECVQDMDHENMFWYRQDPGLGLRLIYFSYDVKMKEKGDIPEGYSVSREKKERFSLILESASTNQTSMYLCATLETGGQETQYFGPGTRLLVL.

The rearrangement links TRBV10-3 to TRBJ2-7; no clear D. Germline values: CDR1 ENHRY, CDR2 SYGVKD. Trimming stripped 5 bases from V and 0 bases from J, with 8 bases between. This CDR3 has 13 amino acids. The CDR3 spells CAISSADSYEQYF. DNA for the CDR3: TGTGCCATCAGTAGTGCGGACTCCTACGAGCAGTACTTC.

This rearrangement joins TRBV7-2 to TRBJ1-2, with D maybe TRBD1 (5 bases). This CDR3 has 13 amino acids. Germline-derived CDR1 and CDR2 are SGHTA and FQGNSA. Trimming took off 2 bases at V and 7 bases at J, with 11 bases between the two ends. The CDR3 DNA is TGTGCCAGCAGCTTAAGCAGGGAGGGTGGCTACACCTTC. Amino acids: CASSLSREGGYTF.

V gene TRBV19 combines with J gene TRBJ1-3, with TRBD1 identical over 9 bases. CDR3 length equals 14 residues. The V gene end was trimmed by 7 bases and the J gene end by 4 bases; junction bases not matched to a gene: 5. Germline CDR1 reads LNHDA; CDR2 reads SQIVND (reference sequence). The CDR3 DNA is TGTGCCAGTAATCGGGACAGGGTCGGAAACACCATATATTTT. Amino acids: CASNRDRVGNTIYF. The whole variable domain, filled in from reference TRBV19 and TRBJ1-3, reads DGGITQSPKYLFRKEGQNVTLSCEQNLNHDAMYWYRQDPGQGLRLIYYSQIVNDFQKGDIAEGYSVSREKKESFPLTVTSAQKNPTAFYLCASNRDRVGNTIYFGEGSWLTVV.

This chain joins TRBV29-1 and TRBJ2-7; possibly TRBD2 for D (6 bases). The CDR3 is 13 residues long. In germline, CDR1 is SQVTM, CDR2 ANQGSEA. Trimming took 6 bases from V and 7 from J, leaving 19 bases between them. The CDR3 is CSVSTLGRDEQYF. DNA for the CDR3: TGCAGCGTGAGCACATTAGGGCGGGATGAGCAGTACTTC.

V gene TRBV7-6 combines with J gene TRBJ2-3, with a possible D match to TRBD2 (5 bases). Trimming took off 0 bases at V and 3 bases at J, with 10 bases between the two ends. Germline V CDR1 and CDR2: SGHVS, FNYEAQ. This CDR3 is built from 15 residues. The CDR3 bases are TGTGCCAGCAGCTTAGCGCCTACGGGGACAGATACGCAGTATTTT. Its translation is CASSLAPTGTDTQYF.

The CDR3 sequence: CASSSGLAGYEQYF. In DNA form, the CDR3 reads TGTGCCAGCAGTTCCGGACTAGCGGGGTACGAGCAGTACTTC. The chain carries TRBV11-2 and TRBJ2-7, with TRBD2 matching 12 bases. Germline values: CDR1 SGHAT, CDR2 FQNNGV. V dropped 6 bases and J dropped 4; count of bases not matched to a gene: 4. The CDR3 contains 14 residues. The complete variable domain, with remaining parts taken from reference TRBV11-2 and TRBJ2-7, reads EAGVAQSPRYKIIEKRQSVAFWCNPISGHATLYWYQQILGQGPKLLIQFQNNGVVDDSQLPKDRFSAERLKGVDSTLKIQPAKLEDSAVYLCASSSGLAGYEQYFGPGTRLTVT.

The rearrangement uses TRBV2 and TRBJ1-5; TRBD1 might be the D (6 bases). V was pared by 2 bases and J by 3 bases, with 11 bases between. This CDR3 has 15 amino acids. Germline V gene lookup returns CDR1 SNHLY and CDR2 FYNNEI. The CDR3 DNA reads TGTGCCAGCAGTGAAACGGCAGGGGCCAATCAGCCCCAGCATTTT. Its protein product is CASSETAGANQPQHF.

J is TRBJ2-3 and V is TRBV4-1; D is unclear. The CDR3 runs 14 residues. V was trimmed by 4 bases and J by 6 bases, leaving 14 bases between them. Germline V gene lookup returns CDR1 MGHRA and CDR2 YSYEKL. The CDR3 loop reads CASSLTPSLDTQYF. CDR3 sequence (DNA): TGCGCCAGCAGCCTAACCCCCAGTCTGGATACGCAGTATTTT.

V usage is TRBV2 and J usage is TRBJ2-1, with D perhaps matching TRBD2 (5 bases). The CDR3 is 13 amino acids. Germline CDR1 reads SNHLY; CDR2 reads FYNNEI. V lost 3 bases and J lost 9, with 12 bases in between. CDR3 residues: CASSDVLAVEQFF. The CDR3 DNA reads as TGTGCCAGCAGTGATGTCCTAGCAGTTGAGCAGTTCTTC.

The CDR3, as DNA: TGTGCCAGTAGGCCTACCTGGACTGCAACTAATGAAAAACTGTTTTTT. Residues: CASRPTWTATNEKLFF. The V and J genes are TRBV19 and TRBJ1-4; D is unclear. The CDR3 is 16 residues long. V was cut by 6 bases and J by 0 bases, with 14 bases left in between. Germline loops: CDR1 LNHDA, CDR2 SQIVND (reference sequence).

The chain is built from TRBV6-1 and TRBJ1-1; D is undetermined. Germline CDR1 is MNHNS and CDR2 is SASEGT. V lost 1 base to trimming and J lost 5 bases, with 5 bases between them. The CDR3 length is 12 residues. The CDR3 here is CASSEVATEAFF. The DNA of the CDR3 is TGTGCCAGCAGTGAAGTAGCGACTGAAGCTTTCTTT.

The V call is TRBV20-1, the J call TRBJ2-7; no clear D gene. This CDR3 is built from 11 residues. CDR1 and CDR2 (germline): DFQATT, SNEGSKA (reference sequence). V lost 5 bases, J lost 9 bases, and 14 bases lay in between. In DNA, the CDR3 is TGCAGTGCTTTGCTTAGCCCCGGGCAGTACTTC. This encodes CSALLSPGQYF.

This chain joins TRBV28 and TRBJ2-1; D is possibly TRBD2 (6 bases). CDR3 length: 14 amino acids. V gave up 7 bases and J gave up 7 bases, with 17 bases separating them. Germline CDR1 MDHEN, CDR2 SYDVKM. CDR3 coding DNA: TGTGCCAGCACCTCCGGGGGTATCCTTAATGAGCAGTTCTTC. It translates to CASTSGGILNEQFF.

The chain combines TRBV7-9 with TRBJ1-1; D gene unclear. CDR1 and CDR2 (germline): SEHNR, FQNEAQ (reference sequence). The V end was cut by 3 bases, the J end by 4 bases, with 15 bases between. CDR3 length: 15 amino acids. The CDR3 DNA sequence: TGTGCCAGCAGCTTCGGCCTGGGCCTGGGCACTGAAGCTTTCTTT. It codes for CASSFGLGLGTEAFF.

This clone was observed a few times. The chain has TRBV7-9 and TRBJ2-1; 9 bases are shared with TRBD1. This CDR3 contains 15 residues. Germline V lookup: CDR1 SEHNR, CDR2 FQNEAQ (reference sequence). With 7 bases clipped from V and 8 bases from J, the junction kept 12 bases outside the gene matches. The CDR3 loop reads CASTPRQGGMYEQFF. The CDR3 DNA is TGTGCCAGCACCCCTCGACAGGGGGGGATGTATGAGCAGTTCTTC.

The chain recombines TRBV30 with TRBJ1-6, with unresolved D. Trimming removed 1 base at V and 0 bases at J, with 7 bases between. Germline V CDR1 and CDR2: GTSNPN, SVGIG (reference sequence). CDR3 length equals 15 residues. As DNA, the CDR3 is TGTGCCTGGAGTGGACAAAGCTCCTATAATTCACCCCTCCACTTT. Translated: CAWSGQSSYNSPLHF.

This clone was counted a single time. The J gene is TRBJ2-7, the V gene TRBV27, with 9 bases aligning to TRBD1. Germline V lookup: CDR1 MNHEY, CDR2 SMNVEV (reference sequence). The CDR3 is 18 amino acids. Trimming took 6 bases from V and 1 from J; bases not matched to a gene: 16. The CDR3 region is CASRRRDRDLSGSYEQYF. Here the CDR3 DNA reads TGTGCCAGCAGACGTAGGGACAGGGATTTGTCCGGGTCCTACGAGCAGTACTTC.

The CDR3 region has the DNA TGTGCCACCAGCAGGACAGGGAATAGCAATCAGCCCCAGCATTTT. Translated: CATSRTGNSNQPQHF. The rearrangement joins TRBV15 to TRBJ1-5; 7 positions match TRBD1. The CDR3 has 15 residues. The germline CDR1 and CDR2 sequences are LNHNV and YYDKDF (reference sequence). The V gene end was trimmed by 3 bases and the J gene end by 0 bases; junction bases not matched to a gene: 2. Full variable domain (missing parts from reference TRBV15 and TRBJ1-5): DAMVIQNPRYQVTQFGKPVTLSCSQTLNHNVMYWYQQKSSQAPKLLFHYYDKDFNNEADTPDNFQSRRPNTSFCFLDIRSPGLGDTAMYLCATSRTGNSNQPQHFGDGTRLSIL.

The CDR3 DNA reads TGTGCCAGCAGTTTACAGGGGACAGCCAAAAACATTCAGTACTTC. Amino acid sequence: CASSLQGTAKNIQYF. This chain links TRBV28 with TRBJ2-4; a weak D match, TRBD1 (6 bases). Trimming cost V 2 bases and J 0 bases, with 8 bases left between them. The CDR3 is made up of 15 amino acids. Germline V gives CDR1 MDHEN, CDR2 SYDVKM.

CDR3 protein: CASSLRQGGTEAFF. The CDR3 nucleotides are TGCGCCAGCAGCCTCAGACAGGGCGGCACTGAAGCTTTCTTT. The chain employs TRBV5-1 and TRBJ1-1, with 7 positions matching TRBD1. CDR3 length equals 14 residues. V shed 4 bases, J shed 4 bases, and the junction held 7 bases outside the gene matches. CDR1 SGHRS and CDR2 YFSETQ come from the germline V gene.

This rearrangement joins TRBV30 to TRBJ1-2, with D perhaps TRBD1 (6 bases). The V gene's germline CDR1 is GTSNPN and CDR2 SVGIG (reference sequence). The CDR3 has 12 residues. V lost 2 bases to trimming and J lost 13 bases, with 17 bases between them. The CDR3 DNA is TGTGCCTGGAGTCCTACTGGGCAGGGGAGCACCTTC. Protein sequence: CAWSPTGQGSTF.

CDR3 DNA: TGTGCCAGCAGCCCCCGGAGGAATTCACCCCTCCACTTT. Translated: CASSPRRNSPLHF. The J gene is TRBJ1-6, the V gene TRBV3-1 (or the pseudogene TRBV3-2); D gene uncertain. CDR1 is LGHDT and CDR2 is YNNKEL in the germline V gene (reference sequence). CDR3 length: 13 amino acids. The V end lost 4 bases, the J end lost 7 bases, and 8 bases lay between the germline ends.